These T cell receptor beta chains were read from a single sample in a study of OX40 agonist ivuxolimab in advanced cancers. Profiled with immunoSEQ multiplex PCR; TCRdb holds only in-frame clones, not every one. The profile shows 65,000 to 95,000 clones, over 80% of them singletons. Sequencing was performed on CD4+ or CD8+ T cells sorted from blood, taken in a trial of the OX40 agonist ivuxolimab. The receptors were gathered from an adult with an advanced solid tumor such as melanoma, head and neck, liver or kidney cancer. Both conserved end residues are part of each CDR3. Fields, in order: CDR3 protein, V gene, CDR3 length.

CDR3: CASSRGASANEKLFF
V: TRBV27
length: 15

CDR3: CAIRGGTGMTYEQYF
V: TRBV6-1
length: 15

CDR3: CSGGQGRDEKLFF
V: TRBV29-1
length: 13

CDR3: CASSPLPQAEYEQYF
V: TRBV4-2
length: 15

CDR3: CASRPSGKETQYF
V: TRBV6-5
length: 13

CDR3: CASRWRAGSSYEQYF
V: TRBV7-3
length: 15

CDR3: CASSLEGRNGYTF
V: TRBV11-2
length: 13

CDR3: CAWSLSPSNQPQHF
V: TRBV30
length: 14

CDR3: CASHPLGTGGRDTQYF
V: TRBV2
length: 16

CDR3: CASSRPYRGQGTSSYEQYF
V: TRBV6-4
length: 19

CDR3: CASRPGQATNEKLFF
V: TRBV6-5
length: 15

CDR3: CASSEALAFFTLFF
V: TRBV2
length: 14

CDR3: CASSLDRGETQYF
V: TRBV11-2
length: 13

CDR3: CASSFDRGPGELFF
V: TRBV19
length: 14

CDR3: CASSDIPGRGPDTQYF
V: TRBV2
length: 16

CDR3: CASSAPGNQPQHF
V: TRBV2
length: 13

CDR3: CAWDLGQGFTDTQYF
V: TRBV30
length: 15

CDR3: CASTPGQWGNEQFF
V: TRBV6-5
length: 14

CDR3: CASRGGSKAYEQYF
V: TRBV6-6
length: 14

CDR3: CASSLVPGVGTGELFF
V: TRBV5-6
length: 16

CDR3: CASSLPGQRNTEAFF
V: TRBV7-9
length: 15

CDR3: CASSLSGLAGGPAEQYF
V: TRBV27
length: 17

CDR3: CASSFTVGTGELFF
V: TRBV7-9
length: 14

CDR3: CASGDRGAGANVLTF
V: TRBV6-6
length: 15

CDR3: CASRLSATTYGYTF
V: TRBV27
length: 14

CDR3: CASSLVRAGTGGEAFF
V: TRBV7-9
length: 16

CDR3: CASSLYGPYEQYF
V: TRBV5-4
length: 13

CDR3: CAISLGSSGETQYF
V: TRBV10-3
length: 14

CDR3: CASSNRRDSYEQYF
V: TRBV7-8
length: 14

CDR3: CASSPSLAGSRETQYF
V: TRBV18
length: 16

CDR3: CASSLAETLSTDTQYF
V: TRBV7-6
length: 16